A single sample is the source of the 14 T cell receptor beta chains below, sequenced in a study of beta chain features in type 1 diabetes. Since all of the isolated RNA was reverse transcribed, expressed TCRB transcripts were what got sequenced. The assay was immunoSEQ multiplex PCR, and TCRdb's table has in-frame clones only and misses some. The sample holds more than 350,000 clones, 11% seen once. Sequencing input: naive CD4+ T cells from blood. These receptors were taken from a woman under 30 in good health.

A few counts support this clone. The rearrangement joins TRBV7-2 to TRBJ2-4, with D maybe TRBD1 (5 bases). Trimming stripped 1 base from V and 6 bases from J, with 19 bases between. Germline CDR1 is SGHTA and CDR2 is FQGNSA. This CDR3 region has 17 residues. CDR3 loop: CASSLGWPLDRRNIQYF. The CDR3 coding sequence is TGTGCCAGCAGCTTAGGATGGCCCTTAGACAGAAGAAACATTCAGTACTTC.

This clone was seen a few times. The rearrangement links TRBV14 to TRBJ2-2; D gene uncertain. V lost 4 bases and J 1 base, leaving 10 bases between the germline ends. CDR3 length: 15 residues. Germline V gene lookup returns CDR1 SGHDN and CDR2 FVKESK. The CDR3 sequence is CASSPGRRNTGELFF. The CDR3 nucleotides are TGTGCCAGCAGCCCAGGACGGAGGAACACCGGGGAGCTGTTTTTT.

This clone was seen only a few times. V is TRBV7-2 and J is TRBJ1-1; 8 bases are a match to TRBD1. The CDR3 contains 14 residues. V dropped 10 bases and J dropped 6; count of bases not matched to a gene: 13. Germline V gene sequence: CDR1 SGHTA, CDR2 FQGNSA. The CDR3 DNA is TGTGCCAACAAACGAACCGGGACAGGTGCTGAAGCTTTCTTT. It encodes CANKRTGTGAEAFF.

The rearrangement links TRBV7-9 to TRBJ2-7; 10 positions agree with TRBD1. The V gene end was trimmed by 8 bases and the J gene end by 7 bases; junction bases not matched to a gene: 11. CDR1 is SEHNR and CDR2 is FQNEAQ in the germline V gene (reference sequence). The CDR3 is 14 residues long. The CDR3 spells CASRPGQGNSEQYV. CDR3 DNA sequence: TGTGCCAGCCGACCGGGACAGGGGAACTCTGAGCAGTACGTC.

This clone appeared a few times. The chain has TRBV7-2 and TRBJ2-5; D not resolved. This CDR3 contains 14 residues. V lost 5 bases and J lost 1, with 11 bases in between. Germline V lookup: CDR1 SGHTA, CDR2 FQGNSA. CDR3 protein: CASSPWILQETQYF. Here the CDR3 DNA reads TGTGCCAGCAGCCCATGGATCCTCCAAGAGACCCAGTACTTC. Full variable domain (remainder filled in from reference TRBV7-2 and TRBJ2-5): GAGVSQSPSNKVTEKGKDVELRCDPISGHTALYWYRQSLGQGLEFLIYFQGNSAPDKSGLPSDRFSAERTGGSVSTLTIQRTQQEDSAVYLCASSPWILQETQYFGPGTRLLVL.

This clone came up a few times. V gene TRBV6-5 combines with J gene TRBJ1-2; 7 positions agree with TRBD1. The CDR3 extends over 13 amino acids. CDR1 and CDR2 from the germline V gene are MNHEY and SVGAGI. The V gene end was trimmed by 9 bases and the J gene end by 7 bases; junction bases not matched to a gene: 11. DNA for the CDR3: TGTGCCAGTCGGGGGGAGGGGGCAGCTGGCTACACCTTC. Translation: CASRGEGAAGYTF.

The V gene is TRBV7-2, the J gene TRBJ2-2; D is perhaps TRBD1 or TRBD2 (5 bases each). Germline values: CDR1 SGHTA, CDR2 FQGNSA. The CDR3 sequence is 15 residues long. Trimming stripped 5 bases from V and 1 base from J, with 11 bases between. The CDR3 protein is CASSARDGNTGELFF. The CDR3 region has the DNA TGTGCCAGCAGCGCCCGGGACGGGAACACCGGGGAGCTGTTTTTT. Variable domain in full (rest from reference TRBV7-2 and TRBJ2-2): GAGVSQSPSNKVTEKGKDVELRCDPISGHTALYWYRQSLGQGLEFLIYFQGNSAPDKSGLPSDRFSAERTGGSVSTLTIQRTQQEDSAVYLCASSARDGNTGELFFGEGSRLTVL.

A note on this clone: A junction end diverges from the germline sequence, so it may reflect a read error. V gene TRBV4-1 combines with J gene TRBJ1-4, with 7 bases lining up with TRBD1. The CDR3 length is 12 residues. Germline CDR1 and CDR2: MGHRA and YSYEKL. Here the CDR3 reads CASSQPAGTVSF. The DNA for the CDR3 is TGCGCCAGCAGCCAACCCGCCGGGACAGTTAGTTTT.

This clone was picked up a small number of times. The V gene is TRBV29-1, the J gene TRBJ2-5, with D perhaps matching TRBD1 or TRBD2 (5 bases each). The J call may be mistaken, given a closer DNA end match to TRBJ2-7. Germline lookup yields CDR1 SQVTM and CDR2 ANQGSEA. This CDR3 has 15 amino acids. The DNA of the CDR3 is TGCAGCGTCGAGATTCGGGACGGCGGTCTCTACGAGCAGTACTTC. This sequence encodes CSVEIRDGGLYEQYF.

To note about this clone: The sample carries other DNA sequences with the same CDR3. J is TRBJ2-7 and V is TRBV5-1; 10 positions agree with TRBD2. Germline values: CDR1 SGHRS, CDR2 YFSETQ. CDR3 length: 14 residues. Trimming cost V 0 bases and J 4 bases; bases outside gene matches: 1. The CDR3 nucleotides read TGCGCCAGCAGCTTGGGGACTAGCGGATACGAGCAGTACTTC. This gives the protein CASSLGTSGYEQYF.

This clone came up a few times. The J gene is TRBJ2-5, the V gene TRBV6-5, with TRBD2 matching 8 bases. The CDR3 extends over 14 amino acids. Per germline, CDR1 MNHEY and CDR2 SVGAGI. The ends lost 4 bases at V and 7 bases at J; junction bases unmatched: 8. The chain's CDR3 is CASSSSPSGGTQYF. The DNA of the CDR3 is TGTGCCAGCAGTTCTAGCCCCAGCGGGGGGACCCAGTACTTC.

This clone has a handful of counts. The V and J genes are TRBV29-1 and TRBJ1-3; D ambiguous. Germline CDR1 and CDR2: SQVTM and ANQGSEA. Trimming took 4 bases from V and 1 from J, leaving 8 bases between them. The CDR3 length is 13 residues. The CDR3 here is CSVVHRSGNTIYF. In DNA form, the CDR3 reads TGCAGCGTTGTACATCGGTCTGGAAACACCATATATTTT.

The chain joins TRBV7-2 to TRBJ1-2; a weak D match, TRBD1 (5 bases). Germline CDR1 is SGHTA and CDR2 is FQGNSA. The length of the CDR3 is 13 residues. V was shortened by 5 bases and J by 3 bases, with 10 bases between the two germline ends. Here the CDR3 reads CASSAGTDYGYTF. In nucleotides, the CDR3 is TGTGCCAGCAGCGCCGGGACGGACTATGGCTACACCTTC.

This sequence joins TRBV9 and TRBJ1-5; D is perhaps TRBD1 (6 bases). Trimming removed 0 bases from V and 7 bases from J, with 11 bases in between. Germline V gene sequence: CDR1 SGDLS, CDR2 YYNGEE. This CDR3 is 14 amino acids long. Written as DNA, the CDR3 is TGTGCCAGCAGCGTAGGAGGGGGGGCGCAGCCCCAGCATTTT. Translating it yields CASSVGGGAQPQHF.